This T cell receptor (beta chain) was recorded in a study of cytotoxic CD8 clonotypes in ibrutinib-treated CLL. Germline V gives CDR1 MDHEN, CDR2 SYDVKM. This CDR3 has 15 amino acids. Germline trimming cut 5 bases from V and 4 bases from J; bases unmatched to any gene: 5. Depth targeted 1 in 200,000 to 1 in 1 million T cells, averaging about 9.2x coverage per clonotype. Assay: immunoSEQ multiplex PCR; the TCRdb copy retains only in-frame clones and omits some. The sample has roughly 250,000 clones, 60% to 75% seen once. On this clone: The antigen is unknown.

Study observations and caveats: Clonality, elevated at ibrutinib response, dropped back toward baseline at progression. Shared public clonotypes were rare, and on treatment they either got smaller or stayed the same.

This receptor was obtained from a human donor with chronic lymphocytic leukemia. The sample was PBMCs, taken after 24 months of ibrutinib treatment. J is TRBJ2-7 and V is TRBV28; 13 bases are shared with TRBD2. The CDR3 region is CASSVLLAGGYEQYF. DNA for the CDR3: TGTGCCAGCAGTGTATTACTAGCGGGAGGGTACGAGCAGTACTTC.